The next 4 T cell receptor beta chains were all read from a single sample in a study of cytotoxic CD8 clonotypes in ibrutinib-treated CLL (dated by TCRdb to the early 2020s). Preparation of the library involved the immunoSEQ multiplex PCR assay. The source is immuneACCESS, and TCRdb retained only in-frame sequences with V and J called. Part of the clones is not carried over; for the studies checked, unresolved V genes explain less than half of this, and the remainder is unexplained. In this sample the table shows hundreds of thousands of clones, 60% to 80% of which occur a single time. The ten largest clones represent 5.9% of the sample. What this sample's time point label stands for: 12 months on ibrutinib. The sequenced sample was PBMCs, obtained after 12 months of ibrutinib treatment. The receptor source for this set is a human donor with chronic lymphocytic leukemia.

V usage is TRBV19 and J usage is TRBJ1-2, with D possibly matching TRBD1 (6 bases). From germline, CDR1 is LNHDA and CDR2 SQIVND (reference sequence). The CDR3 length is 13 residues. With 5 bases removed from V and 4 bases from J, the gap between germline ends came to 11 bases. The DNA of the CDR3 is TGTGCCAGTAGTCCGGGGGCAAGCTATGGCTACACCTTC. Protein product: CASSPGASYGYTF. Supplemented by reference TRBV19 and TRBJ1-2, the full variable domain reads DGGITQSPKYLFRKEGQNVTLSCEQNLNHDAMYWYRQDPGQGLRLIYYSQIVNDFQKGDIAEGYSVSREKKESFPLTVTSAQKNPTAFYLCASSPGASYGYTFGSGTRLTVV.

The rearrangement links TRBV11-2 to TRBJ2-3; tentative D call: TRBD2 (6 bases). V was clipped by 5 bases and J by 2 bases, with 8 bases between them. The CDR3 sequence is 13 residues long. In germline, CDR1 is SGHAT, CDR2 FQNNGV. The DNA of the CDR3 is TGTGCCAGCAGCCCGGGACTCACAGATACGCAGTATTTT. It is translated as CASSPGLTDTQYF.

This chain connects TRBV5-4 to TRBJ2-7, with D perhaps being TRBD1 or TRBD2 (5 bases each). Trimming cost V 4 bases and J 2 bases, with 16 bases left between them. The CDR3 spans 15 residues. Germline V gene sequence: CDR1 SGHNT, CDR2 YYREEE (reference sequence). The CDR3 DNA sequence: TGTGCCAGCAGCGCTTCCGGGACGGCCACCTACGAGCAGTACTTC. Translation gives CASSASGTATYEQYF.

The V call is TRBV30, the J call TRBJ1-1; D remains unclear. Trimming took off 0 bases at V and 4 bases at J, with 12 bases between the two ends. Germline assignment: CDR1 GTSNPN and CDR2 SVGIG (reference sequence). This CDR3 spans 14 amino acids. CDR3 DNA: TGTGCCTGGAGTGTAAGGAAACCGTTCACTGAAGCTTTCTTT. It yields the protein CAWSVRKPFTEAFF.